The rows below give T cell receptor beta chains drawn from one sample of a study of glioma-infiltrating T cells. A single record per CDR3 protein comes from TCRdb applying MiXCR to the multiplex PCR reads. The table includes roughly 350,000 distinct CDR3 sequences, less than 50% detected once. The sample taken for sequencing was glioma tissue, nonneoplastic brain tissue, or PBMCs (not recorded which). These receptors all stem from a human donor with low-grade glioma or glioblastoma, undergoing nonglioma brain surgery, or in good health (not recorded which). CDR3s include the opening cysteine and the closing phenylalanine or tryptophan. Fields, in order: V gene, J gene, D gene, clone size, CDR3 DNA, CDR3 protein. A D gene is named only where the DNA matches it firmly. Rows give clone size only sometimes, using once, few, many, or a class for an expanded clone.

V: TRBV20-1
J: TRBJ1-1
D: TRBD1
size: few
DNA: TGCAGTGCTACAGGGGGCGTCATGGGCACTGAAGCTTTCTTT
CDR3: CSATGGVMGTEAFF

V: TRBV5-1
J: TRBJ2-1
D: TRBD2
size: .
DNA: TGCGCCAGCAGCTTATACGGGGAGGGGAACAATGAGCAGTTCTTC
CDR3: CASSLYGEGNNEQFF

V: TRBV20-1
J: TRBJ2-7
D: .
size: .
DNA: TGCAGTGCTAGAGGTACTATGTATGGCGAGCAGTACTTC
CDR3: CSARGTMYGEQYF

V: TRBV13
J: TRBJ2-2
D: .
size: .
DNA: TGTGCCAGCAGTGAGGGAGACACCGGGGAGCTGTTTTTT
CDR3: CASSEGDTGELFF

V: TRBV27
J: TRBJ2-7
D: .
size: .
DNA: TGTGCCAGCAAACCGTTCGGGACTCCGGGCTACGAGCAGTACTTC
CDR3: CASKPFGTPGYEQYF

V: TRBV20-1
J: TRBJ2-5
D: TRBD1
size: .
DNA: TGCAGTGCTAGTCATTTAGGGACAGTACAAGAGACCCAGTACTTC
CDR3: CSASHLGTVQETQYF

V: TRBV6-2/TRBV6-3
J: TRBJ2-7
D: .
size: many
DNA: TGTGCCAGCAGTCCTCATCGCAGGGTGAGCTACGAGCAGTACTTC
CDR3: CASSPHRRVSYEQYF

V: TRBV6-2/TRBV6-3
J: TRBJ1-1
D: TRBD1
size: once
DNA: TGTGCCAGCAGGACCGGGACCAGGGGGGACACTGAAGCTTTCTTT
CDR3: CASRTGTRGDTEAFF

V: TRBV7-2
J: TRBJ2-2
D: .
size: .
DNA: TGTGCCAGCAGCCCCCTAGCTGCGTACACCGGGGAGCTGTTTTTT
CDR3: CASSPLAAYTGELFF

V: TRBV25-1
J: TRBJ2-7
D: .
size: once
DNA: TGTGCCAGCAGTCCCAAGGGGGAGGGACACGAGCAGTACTTC
CDR3: CASSPKGEGHEQYF

V: TRBV5-4
J: TRBJ1-5
D: .
size: .
DNA: TGTGCCAGCACCACCTGGGGAGGGGGTCAGCCCCAGCATTTT
CDR3: CASTTWGGGQPQHF

V: TRBV27
J: TRBJ2-5
D: TRBD2
size: .
DNA: TGTGCCAGCAGTACTGATAGCGGGAGGGGGACCCAGTACTTC
CDR3: CASSTDSGRGTQYF

V: TRBV7-2
J: TRBJ2-2
D: TRBD2
size: .
DNA: TGTGCCAGCAGCCCGGGGGGAAGGTTCACCGGGGAGCTGTTTTTT
CDR3: CASSPGGRFTGELFF

V: TRBV7-3
J: TRBJ2-2
D: .
size: .
DNA: TGTGCCAGCAGTTTTCCGAGGGGGAAGAACACCGGGGAGCTGTTTTTT
CDR3: CASSFPRGKNTGELFF

V: TRBV2
J: TRBJ2-7
D: TRBD1
size: .
DNA: TGTGCCAGCAGTTGGGACAGGGTGGGGGAGCAGTACTTC
CDR3: CASSWDRVGEQYF

V: TRBV7-9
J: TRBJ1-4
D: TRBD1
size: few
DNA: TGTGCCAGCGGCGGACAGGAGAAAAAACTGTTTTTT
CDR3: CASGGQEKKLFF

V: TRBV6-1
J: TRBJ2-7
D: .
size: many
DNA: TGTGCCAGCAGTGAAGCGGCGGTCATCTCCTACGAGCAGTACTTC
CDR3: CASSEAAVISYEQYF

V: TRBV20-1
J: TRBJ2-3
D: TRBD1
size: .
DNA: TGCAGTGCTAGAGATCCGAAGGGACAGAGCACAGATACGCAGTATTTT
CDR3: CSARDPKGQSTDTQYF

V: TRBV20-1
J: TRBJ2-7
D: TRBD2
size: once
DNA: TGCGGTGCAAGCCGCCTAGCGGACGCCTCCGAGCAGTACTTC
CDR3: CGASRLADASEQYF

V: TRBV20-1
J: TRBJ2-1
D: TRBD2
size: few
DNA: TGCAGTGCTAGAGGGACTAGCGGTACCTACAATGAGCAGTTCTTC
CDR3: CSARGTSGTYNEQFF

V: TRBV5-4
J: TRBJ2-5
D: TRBD2
size: .
DNA: TGTGCCAGCAGCCCCTCGGTCGGGGAGGGAGGCAATGAGCAGTCCTTC
CDR3: CASSPSVGEGGNEQSF

V: TRBV11-1
J: TRBJ1-2
D: .
size: .
DNA: TGTGCCAGCAGCGCGGACATGGTATATGGCTACACCTTC
CDR3: CASSADMVYGYTF

V: TRBV7-2
J: TRBJ2-3
D: TRBD2
size: many
DNA: TGTGCCAGCAGCTTAGCCCTAGCGGGAGCTTGGGGCACAGATACGCAGTATTTT
CDR3: CASSLALAGAWGTDTQYF

V: TRBV27
J: TRBJ2-1
D: TRBD2
size: few
DNA: TGTGCCAGCAGTGCCCTAGCGGGAGGACTAAATGAGCAGTTCTTC
CDR3: CASSALAGGLNEQFF

V: TRBV27
J: TRBJ2-7
D: TRBD2
size: .
DNA: TGTGCCAGCAGTTTATCGTCTAGCGGGATGAGCTACGTGCAGTACTTC
CDR3: CASSLSSSGMSYVQYF

V: TRBV2
J: TRBJ2-7
D: .
size: once
DNA: TGTGCCAGCAGTGGATCTCCCTACGGGTCTTCCGACGAGCAGTACTTC
CDR3: CASSGSPYGSSDEQYF

V: TRBV6-1
J: TRBJ2-7
D: .
size: .
DNA: TGTGCCAGCAGTGTACTAGAAGTCTCCTACGAGCAGTACTTC
CDR3: CASSVLEVSYEQYF

V: TRBV4-3
J: TRBJ1-2
D: .
size: .
DNA: TGCGCCAGCAGCCGGGAAGGAACACTAGAGTATGGCCACACCTTC
CDR3: CASSREGTLEYGHTF

V: TRBV28
J: TRBJ1-2
D: TRBD1
size: .
DNA: TGTGCCAGCAGTTTAAGACAGGGAGAGGGCTACACCTTC
CDR3: CASSLRQGEGYTF

V: TRBV19
J: TRBJ2-3
D: .
size: .
DNA: TGTGCCAGCAGCGTAGAGGTCATACCGACAGTAGCAGATACGCAGTATTTT
CDR3: CASSVEVIPTVADTQYF

V: TRBV20-1
J: TRBJ2-3
D: .
size: few
DNA: TGCAGTGCTAGGGAACTCAGAGATACGCAGTATTTT
CDR3: CSARELRDTQYF

V: TRBV20-1
J: TRBJ2-1
D: TRBD2
size: many
DNA: TGCAGTGCTAGAGACCCGTGGCGGGAGCAGGAGCAGTTCTTC
CDR3: CSARDPWREQEQFF

V: TRBV29-1
J: TRBJ2-1
D: TRBD2
size: once
DNA: TGCAGCGCCGAACGACTAGCGGGAGTGTCCTACAATGAGCTGTTCTTC
CDR3: CSAERLAGVSYNELFF

V: TRBV4-1
J: TRBJ2-7
D: TRBD2
size: .
DNA: TGCGCCAGCAGCCAAGATCCTAGCGGGACGGACTCGGAATACGAGCAGTACTTC
CDR3: CASSQDPSGTDSEYEQYF

V: TRBV27
J: TRBJ2-1
D: .
size: many
DNA: TGTGCCAGCAGAACGGGGGGCGTCTCCTACAATGAGCAGTTCTTC
CDR3: CASRTGGVSYNEQFF

V: TRBV27
J: TRBJ2-1
D: TRBD2
size: .
DNA: TGTGCCAGCAGTATCCTCCCGACGACTAGCGGGAGGTATGAGCAGTTCTTC
CDR3: CASSILPTTSGRYEQFF

V: TRBV24-1
J: TRBJ1-1
D: .
size: .
DNA: TGTGCCACCAGTGGGGGGCCGCACACTGAAGCTTTCTTT
CDR3: CATSGGPHTEAFF

V: TRBV27
J: TRBJ2-3
D: .
size: many
DNA: TGTGCCAGCAGTTTGATAGTGGAAAGGGATACGCAGTATTTT
CDR3: CASSLIVERDTQYF

V: TRBV28
J: TRBJ1-2
D: .
size: many
DNA: TGTGCCAGCAGTCAAGTAGTCGCTAACTATGGCTACACCTTC
CDR3: CASSQVVANYGYTF

V: TRBV5-8
J: TRBJ1-6
D: .
size: few
DNA: TGTGCCAGCAGCAGAGTAGGGGTTTATTCACCCCTCCACTTT
CDR3: CASSRVGVYSPLHF

V: TRBV28
J: TRBJ2-1
D: TRBD2
size: .
DNA: TGTGCCAGCAGTCTCGTCTTCGGGACTAGCGGACACAATAAGCAGTTCTTC
CDR3: CASSLVFGTSGHNKQFF

V: TRBV7-2
J: TRBJ2-7
D: TRBD1
size: .
DNA: TGTGCCAGCAGCTTAGAGGCGACAGGGTACGAGCAGTACTTC
CDR3: CASSLEATGYEQYF

V: TRBV20-1
J: TRBJ2-3
D: .
size: .
DNA: TGCAGTGCTACCAGCCGACGAATACCCACAGATACGCAGTATTTT
CDR3: CSATSRRIPTDTQYF

V: TRBV6-2/TRBV6-3
J: TRBJ2-3
D: TRBD2
size: .
DNA: TGTGCCAGCAGTTACTCGAAGGGGACTAGCACGCCAGATACGCAGTATTTT
CDR3: CASSYSKGTSTPDTQYF

V: TRBV24-1
J: TRBJ2-7
D: .
size: .
DNA: TGTGCCACCAGTGATCCCGGGACCGGGGTCAGCTACGAGCAGTACTTC
CDR3: CATSDPGTGVSYEQYF

V: TRBV12-3/TRBV12-4
J: TRBJ1-5
D: .
size: few
DNA: TGTGCCAGCAGTTCTGACGGCCTTAGCAATCAGCCCCAGCATTTT
CDR3: CASSSDGLSNQPQHF

V: TRBV6-1
J: TRBJ2-1
D: TRBD2
size: many
DNA: TGTGCCAGCAGCGCACAACCCGTAGCGGGCCGGGGGTACAATGAGCAGTTCTTC
CDR3: CASSAQPVAGRGYNEQFF

V: TRBV7-9
J: TRBJ2-1
D: .
size: few
DNA: TGTGCCAGCAGCCTATCGCGGGGTGAGCAGTTCTTC
CDR3: CASSLSRGEQFF

V: TRBV28
J: TRBJ1-2
D: .
size: once
DNA: TGTGCCAGCAGAGAAGCCCGGGAGTCTAACTATGGCTACACCTTC
CDR3: CASREARESNYGYTF

V: TRBV15
J: TRBJ1-3
D: .
size: .
DNA: TGTGCCACCAGCAGAACAGACTCTGGAAACACCATATATTTT
CDR3: CATSRTDSGNTIYF

V: TRBV7-4
J: TRBJ1-1
D: .
size: .
DNA: TGTGCCAGCAGCTTAGCGAGCGGGGGGGGCGCGGAAGCTTTCTTT
CDR3: CASSLASGGGAEAFF

V: TRBV28
J: TRBJ2-3
D: TRBD2
size: .
DNA: TGTGCCAGCAGCCCCCTAGCGGCATACACAGATAAGCAGTATTTT
CDR3: CASSPLAAYTDKQYF

V: TRBV6-2/TRBV6-3
J: TRBJ1-5
D: .
size: .
DNA: TGTGCCAGCAGTAGGACTCATAGCAATCAGCCCCAGCATTTT
CDR3: CASSRTHSNQPQHF

V: TRBV15
J: TRBJ2-1
D: TRBD2
size: .
DNA: TGTGCCACCAGAGAGATACTAGCGGGAAGTCGTGAGCAGTTCTTC
CDR3: CATREILAGSREQFF

V: TRBV18
J: TRBJ2-7
D: .
size: few
DNA: TGTGCCAGCTCCTACGGGACGATCGAAACCTACGAGCAGTACTTC
CDR3: CASSYGTIETYEQYF